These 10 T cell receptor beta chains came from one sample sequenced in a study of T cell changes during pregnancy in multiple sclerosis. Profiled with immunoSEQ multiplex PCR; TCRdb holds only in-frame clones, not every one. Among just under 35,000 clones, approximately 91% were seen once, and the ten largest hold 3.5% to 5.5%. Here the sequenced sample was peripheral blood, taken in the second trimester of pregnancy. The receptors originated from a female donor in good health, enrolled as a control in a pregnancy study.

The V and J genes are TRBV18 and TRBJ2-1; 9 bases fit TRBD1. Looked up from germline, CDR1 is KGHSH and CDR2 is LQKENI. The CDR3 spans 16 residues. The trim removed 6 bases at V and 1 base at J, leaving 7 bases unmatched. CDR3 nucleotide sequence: TGTGCCAGCTCCCTAAGTGGGACAGGGTCCTACAATGAGCAGTTCTTC. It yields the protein CASSLSGTGSYNEQFF.

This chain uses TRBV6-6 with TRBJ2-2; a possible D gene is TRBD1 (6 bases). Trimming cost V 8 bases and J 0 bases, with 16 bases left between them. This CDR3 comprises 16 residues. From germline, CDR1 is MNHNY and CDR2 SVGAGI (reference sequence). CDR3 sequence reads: CASLTRAGANTGELFF. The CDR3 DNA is TGTGCCAGCTTAACGAGGGCAGGGGCGAACACCGGGGAGCTGTTTTTT.

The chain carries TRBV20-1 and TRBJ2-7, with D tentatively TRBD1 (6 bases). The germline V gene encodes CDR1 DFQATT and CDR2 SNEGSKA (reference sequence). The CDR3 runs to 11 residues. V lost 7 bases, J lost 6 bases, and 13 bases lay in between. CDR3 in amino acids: CSVGGPGEQYF. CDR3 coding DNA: TGCAGTGTAGGGGGTCCGGGCGAGCAGTACTTC.

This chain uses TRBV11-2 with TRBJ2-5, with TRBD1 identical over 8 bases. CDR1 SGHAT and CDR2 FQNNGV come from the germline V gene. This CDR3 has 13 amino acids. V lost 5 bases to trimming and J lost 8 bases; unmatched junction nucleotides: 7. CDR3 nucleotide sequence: TGTGCCAGCAGCCAAACAGGGGGGATTACCCAGTACTTC. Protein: CASSQTGGITQYF.

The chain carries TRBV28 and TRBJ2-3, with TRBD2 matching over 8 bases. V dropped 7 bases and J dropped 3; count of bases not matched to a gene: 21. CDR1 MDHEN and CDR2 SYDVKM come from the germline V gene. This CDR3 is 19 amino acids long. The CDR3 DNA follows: TGTGCCAGCACCTTTAGAGAGCGTCATCGAGCGGGAGCAACAGATACGCAGTATTTT. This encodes CASTFRERHRAGATDTQYF. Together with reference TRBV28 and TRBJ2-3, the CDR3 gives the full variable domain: DVKVTQSSRYLVKRTGEKVFLECVQDMDHENMFWYRQDPGLGLRLIYFSYDVKMKEKGDIPEGYSVSREKKERFSLILESASTNQTSMYLCASTFRERHRAGATDTQYFGPGTRLTVL.

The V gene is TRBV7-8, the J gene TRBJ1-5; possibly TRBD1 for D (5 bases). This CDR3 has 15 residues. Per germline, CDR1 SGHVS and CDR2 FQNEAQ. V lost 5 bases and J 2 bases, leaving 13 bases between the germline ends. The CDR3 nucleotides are TGTGCCAGCAGCCGAACGCGGGGCCGCAATCAGCCCCAGCATTTT. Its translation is CASSRTRGRNQPQHF. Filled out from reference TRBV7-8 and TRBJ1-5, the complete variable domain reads GAGVSQSPRYKVAKRGQDVALRCDPISGHVSLFWYQQALGQGPEFLTYFQNEAQLDKSGLPSDRFFAERPEGSVSTLKIQRTQQEDSAVYLCASSRTRGRNQPQHFGDGTRLSIL.

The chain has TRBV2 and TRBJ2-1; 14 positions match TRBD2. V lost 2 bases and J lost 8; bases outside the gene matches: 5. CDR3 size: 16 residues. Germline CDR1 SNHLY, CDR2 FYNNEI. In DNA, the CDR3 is TGTGCCAGCAGTGAATCGGGGACTAGCGGGAGTGATGAGCAGTTCTTC. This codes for CASSESGTSGSDEQFF.

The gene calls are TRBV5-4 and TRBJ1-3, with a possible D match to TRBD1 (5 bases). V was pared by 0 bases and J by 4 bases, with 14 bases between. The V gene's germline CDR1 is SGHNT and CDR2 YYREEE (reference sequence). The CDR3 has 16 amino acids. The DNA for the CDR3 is TGTGCCAGCAGCTTGGCCCGGGAGGGGAGAGGAAACACCATATATTTT. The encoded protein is CASSLAREGRGNTIYF.

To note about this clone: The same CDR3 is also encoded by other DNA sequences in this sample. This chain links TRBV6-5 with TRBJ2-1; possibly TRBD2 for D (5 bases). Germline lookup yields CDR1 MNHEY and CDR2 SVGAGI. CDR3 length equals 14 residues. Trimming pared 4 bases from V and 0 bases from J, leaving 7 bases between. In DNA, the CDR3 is TGTGCCAGCAGTTCCGGGGACTCCTACAATGAGCAGTTCTTC. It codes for CASSSGDSYNEQFF.

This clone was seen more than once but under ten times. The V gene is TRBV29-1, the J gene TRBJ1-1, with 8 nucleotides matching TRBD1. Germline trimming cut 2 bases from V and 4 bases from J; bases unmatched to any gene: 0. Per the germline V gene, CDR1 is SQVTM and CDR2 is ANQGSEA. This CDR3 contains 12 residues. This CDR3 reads CSVEQGATEAFF. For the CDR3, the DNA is TGCAGCGTTGAACAGGGGGCCACTGAAGCTTTCTTT.